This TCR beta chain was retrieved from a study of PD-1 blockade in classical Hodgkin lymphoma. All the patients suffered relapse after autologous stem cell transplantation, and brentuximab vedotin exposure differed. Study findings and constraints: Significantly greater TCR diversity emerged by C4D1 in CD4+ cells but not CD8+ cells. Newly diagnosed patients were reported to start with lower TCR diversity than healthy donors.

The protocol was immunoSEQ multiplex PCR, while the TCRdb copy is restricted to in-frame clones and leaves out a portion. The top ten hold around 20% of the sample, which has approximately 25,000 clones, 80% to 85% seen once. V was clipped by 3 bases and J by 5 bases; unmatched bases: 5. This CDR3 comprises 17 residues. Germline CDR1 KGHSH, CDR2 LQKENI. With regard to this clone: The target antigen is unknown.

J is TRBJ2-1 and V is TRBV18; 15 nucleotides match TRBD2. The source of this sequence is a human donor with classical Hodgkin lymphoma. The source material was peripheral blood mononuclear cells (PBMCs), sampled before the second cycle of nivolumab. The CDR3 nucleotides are TGTGCCAGCTCACCGCGAGGGACTAGCGGGGGGAACAATGAGCAGTTCTTC. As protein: CASSPRGTSGGNNEQFF.